The rows below give T cell receptor beta chains drawn from one sample of a study of T cell changes during pregnancy in multiple sclerosis. Repertoires were generated with immunoSEQ multiplex PCR, while TCRdb's copy carries only in-frame clones and drops some. The sample has fewer than 40,000 clones; about nine tenths are singletons. The sequences come from CD8+ T cells from peripheral blood mononuclear cells, collected before pregnancy. The source is a female donor with multiple sclerosis, enrolled in a pregnancy study. Both conserved end residues are part of each CDR3.

length,V,CDR3
18,TRBV7-9,CASSLADPLAGSYNEQFF
13,TRBV2,CASSEFRGDGYTF
11,TRBV29-1,CNVLEGNTIYF
13,TRBV25-1,CASSELEFHEQFF
14,TRBV27,CASSLRGGELVAFF
15,TRBV4-1,CASSQFAEMNTEAFF
12,TRBV7-9,CASSEDTDTQYF
13,TRBV5-6,CASSLGHPDGYTF
14,TRBV23-1,CASSRDTSSYEQYF
14,TRBV27,CASNFVANPDEQYF
15,TRBV7-9,CASSSTGPRHNEQFF
15,TRBV7-9,CASSLLGGSAGELFF
15,TRBV4-1,CASSQERQGGDTQYF
14,TRBV10-3,CAISEGGVETEAFF
14,TRBV14,CASSHPAGGYEQYF
14,TRBV6-6,CASSPGLARTEQFF
15,TRBV27,CASSMATGTTGELFF
17,TRBV6-1,CASSETTRGSGQETQYF
13,TRBV11-3,CASSSRGFETQYF
16,TRBV7-9,CASTPRTSGNTGELFF
15,TRBV6-1,CASSEWGRETETQYF
13,TRBV7-7,CASSFGGGETQYF